This entry is about one TCR beta chain. The data were produced by immunoSEQ multiplex PCR, yet TCRdb's version contains in-frame clones alone and is incomplete. Of more than 2,000,000 clones in the sample, more than 85% were seen once. This entry comes from a study of shared clonotypes between healthy human individuals. The CDR3 spans 14 residues. CDR1 and CDR2 from the germline V gene are LNHNV and YYDKDF (reference sequence). Trimming at V came to 3 bases and at J to 7 bases, leaving 5 bases not matched to a gene. This receptor was identified in a man aged 18 to 30 in good health. Some clones in this sample may be carry-over from other donors' samples. The chain combines TRBV15 with TRBJ1-4; 7 nucleotides match TRBD1. Sequencing was done on a sample of naive CD4+ T cells from PBMCs. Subset in this sample: CD45RA+ positively selected. CDR3 coding DNA: TGTGCCACCAGCAGGGGGGGACAGAGTGAAAAACTGTTTTTT. As protein: CATSRGGQSEKLFF.